The 27 T cell receptor beta chains below come from one sample, sequenced in a study of T cells in Graves' hyperthyroidism and ophthalmopathy. From RNA transcripts, TCR beta CDR3 regions were amplified. When the TCR CDR3 underwent first-round RT-PCR, the HTBI primer set was used. TCRdb fed the multiplex PCR reads into MiXCR, producing one record per CDR3 protein. Of hundreds of thousands of distinct CDR3 sequences listed, about a fifth are singletons. The specimen sequenced was blood. The receptor set was obtained from a woman aged 18-29 years with Graves' hyperthyroidism.

This clonotype showed up many times. The chain has TRBV6-5 and TRBJ1-3; no clear D gene. The CDR3 loop spans 13 amino acids. Germline values: CDR1 MNHEY, CDR2 SVGAGI. V was pared by 6 bases and J by 0 bases, with 6 bases between. This CDR3 is CASRQDSGNTIYF. The CDR3 bases are TGTGCCAGCAGGCAGGACTCTGGAAACACCATATATTTT.

This clonotype was picked up many times. The CDR3 DNA reads TGTGCCAGCAGTTTACAAGTTGGGATTGAAGCTTTCTTT. Translating it yields CASSLQVGIEAFF. This chain uses TRBV12-3 or TRBV12-4 with TRBJ1-1; D is undetermined. The CDR3 length is 13 residues. With 2 bases removed from V and 7 bases from J, the gap between germline ends came to 11 bases.

This clonotype was observed at least ten times. The V and J genes are TRBV20-1 and TRBJ2-5, with 7 nucleotides matching TRBD2. The germline CDR1 and CDR2 sequences are DFQATT and SNEGSKA (reference sequence). V trimming: 5 bases; J trimming: 4 bases; junction bases outside the gene matches: 10. CDR3 length: 14 amino acids. CDR3 in amino acids: CSARRDYGRETQYF. CDR3 DNA sequence: TGCAGTGCTCGCCGGGACTATGGGCGAGAGACCCAGTACTTC.

This clonotype was recorded at least ten times. V usage is TRBV7-9 and J usage is TRBJ2-5; TRBD1 is a possible D gene (5 bases). The CDR3 runs 14 residues. CDR1 is SEHNR and CDR2 is FQNEAQ in the germline V gene (reference sequence). Trimming removed 5 bases at V and 0 bases at J, with 10 bases between. The CDR3 region is CASSPQTDQETQYF. The DNA of the CDR3 is TGTGCCAGCAGCCCTCAGACAGACCAAGAGACCCAGTACTTC.

The genes are TRBV20-1 and TRBJ2-2; 7 nucleotides line up with TRBD1. From germline, CDR1 is DFQATT and CDR2 SNEGSKA (reference sequence). This CDR3 contains 14 residues. After removal of 3 bases from V and 4 bases from J, the junction contained 5 bases not matched to a gene. The CDR3 DNA reads TGCAGTGCTAGCTACACAGGGGCCACCGGGGAGCTGTTTTTT. The encoded protein is CSASYTGATGELFF.

This clonotype was seen repeatedly, ten times or more. V usage is TRBV10-1 and J usage is TRBJ2-5; D is unresolved. Trimming removed 6 bases from V and 2 bases from J, with 7 bases in between. The CDR3 has 12 residues. Per germline, CDR1 WNHNN and CDR2 SYGVQD (reference sequence). CDR3: CASSNGQETQYF. The CDR3 DNA is TGCGCCAGCAGCAACGGACAAGAGACCCAGTACTTC.

This clonotype was recorded only once. The chain employs TRBV18 and TRBJ1-1; D ambiguous. CDR3 size: 14 residues. Germline CDR1 reads KGHSH; CDR2 reads LQKENI. V lost 3 bases and J 5 bases, leaving 13 bases between the germline ends. The CDR3 sequence: CASSPPYLGTEAFF. DNA of the CDR3: TGTGCCAGCTCACCCCCATACCTCGGGACTGAAGCTTTCTTT. The full variable domain, in which reference TRBV18 and TRBJ1-1 provide the parts outside the CDR3, is NAGVMQNPRHLVRRRGQEARLRCSPMKGHSHVYWYRQLPEEGLKFMVYLQKENIIDESGMPKERFSAEFPKEGPSILRIQQVVRGDSAAYFCASSPPYLGTEAFFGQGTRLTVV.

There are many counts of this clonotype. V usage is TRBV9 and J usage is TRBJ1-2; D perhaps matches TRBD1 (5 bases). CDR3 length: 14 amino acids. Per germline, CDR1 SGDLS and CDR2 YYNGEE. V gave up 4 bases and J gave up 7 bases, with 17 bases separating them. The CDR3 reads CASSPFAGGAGYTF. In DNA form, the CDR3 reads TGTGCCAGCAGCCCTTTCGCGGGGGGTGCTGGCTACACCTTC.

In this sample, this clonotype turned up many times. The rearrangement joins TRBV6-5 to TRBJ1-5, with 8 nucleotides matching TRBD1. Germline CDR1 is MNHEY and CDR2 is SVGAGI. The trim removed 6 bases at V and 6 bases at J, leaving 4 bases unmatched. CDR3 length: 13 residues. The CDR3 sequence: CASSYDRGQPQHF. In DNA form, the CDR3 reads TGTGCCAGCAGCTACGACAGGGGTCAGCCCCAGCATTTT.

This clonotype was seen many times. The V and J genes are TRBV11-2 and TRBJ2-6; perhaps D is TRBD1 or TRBD2 (6 bases each). The germline V and J ends were trimmed by 4 bases and 2 bases, with 12 bases remaining between them. Germline V gene lookup returns CDR1 SGHAT and CDR2 FQNNGV. CDR3 length: 16 amino acids. This chain's CDR3 is CASSSTGGTGANVLTF. The CDR3 nucleotides are TGTGCCAGCAGCTCCACCGGGGGCACTGGGGCCAACGTCCTGACTTTC.

There are many counts of this clonotype. The genes are TRBV6-5 and TRBJ2-3, with no clear D. Trimming took 0 bases from V and 8 from J, leaving 18 bases between them. Germline V lookup: CDR1 MNHEY, CDR2 SVGAGI. The CDR3 spans 16 residues. CDR3 DNA: TGTGCCAGCAGTTACTCAGCTCTACCCTCAGGAGTTACGCAGTATTTT. It is translated as CASSYSALPSGVTQYF.

This clonotype has at least ten counts. This may stem from a read error, because a much larger clone lies one nucleotide away. A read error is likely, as this CDR3 ends without the conserved phenylalanine or tryptophan. The V gene is TRBV2, the J gene TRBJ2-5; TRBD2 might be the D (5 bases). V was cut by 6 bases and J by 7 bases, with 15 bases left in between. CDR1 is SNHLY and CDR2 is FYNNEI in the germline V gene. This CDR3 comprises 13 residues. CDR3 nucleotide sequence: TGTGCCAGCAGCTCGGACCTAGCTGGGACCCAGTACCTC. Translation gives CASSSDLAGTQYL.

Ten or more counts support this clonotype. The rearrangement uses TRBV7-8 and TRBJ1-1; D uncertain. Looked up from germline, CDR1 is SGHVS and CDR2 is FQNEAQ. V lost 1 base to trimming and J lost 2 bases, with 11 bases between them. The CDR3 has 15 residues. Written as DNA, the CDR3 is TGTGCCAGCAGCTTAGGCCCGACGGTTAACACTGAAGCTTTCTTT. Amino acid sequence: CASSLGPTVNTEAFF.

A word on this clonotype: This clone may be a read error of a much larger clone one base away. Likely a read error: the CDR3 ends without its conserved phenylalanine or tryptophan. J is TRBJ2-7 and V is TRBV7-2, with 8 positions matching TRBD1. CDR1 SGHTA and CDR2 FQGNSA come from the germline V gene. The CDR3 loop spans 15 amino acids. V shed 5 bases and J 0 bases; nucleotides not matched to a gene: 6. DNA for the CDR3: TGTGCCAGCAGCCCAACAGGGGGGATCTCCTACGAGCAGTACTTG. Amino acid sequence: CASSPTGGISYEQYL.

This clonotype was detected many times. V and J are TRBV30 and TRBJ1-1; no clear D gene. The germline gives CDR1 GTSNPN, CDR2 SVGIG (reference sequence). The CDR3 loop spans 12 amino acids. The CDR3 DNA sequence: TGTGCTCTGGGCAGGCTGAACACTGAAGCTTTCTTT. It codes for CALGRLNTEAFF.

This clonotype was observed at least ten times. V and J are TRBV5-1 and TRBJ2-5, with D tentatively TRBD1 (5 bases). The CDR3 extends over 14 amino acids. The germline V gene has CDR1 SGHRS and CDR2 YFSETQ. V was cut by 4 bases and J by 0 bases, with 10 bases left in between. CDR3 DNA: TGCGCCAGCAGCCCATCAGGGTACCAAGAGACCCAGTACTTC. Amino acid sequence: CASSPSGYQETQYF. Full variable domain (missing parts from reference TRBV5-1 and TRBJ2-5): KAGVTQTPRYLIKTRGQQVTLSCSPISGHRSVSWYQQTPGQGLQFLFEYFSETQRNKGNFPGRFSGRQFSNSRSEMNVSTLELGDSALYLCASSPSGYQETQYFGPGTRLLVL.

V gene TRBV2 combines with J gene TRBJ2-4; either TRBD1 or TRBD2 may fit D (7 bases each). Trimming left V 7 bases short and J 7 bases short, with 17 bases between. The CDR3 contains 14 residues. CDR1 is SNHLY, CDR2 FYNNEI, per germline. In DNA form, the CDR3 reads TGTGCCAGCAACCCCAGGGGGGGGGATAACATTCAGTACTTC. It encodes CASNPRGGDNIQYF.

This sequence joins TRBV11-1 and TRBJ2-7; D may match TRBD1 or TRBD2 (5 bases each). Between the trimmed V and J ends, which lost 5 bases and 2 bases, there was a span of 25 bases. The CDR3 has 18 residues. Per germline, CDR1 SGHAT and CDR2 FQDESV (reference sequence). The CDR3 loop is CASSPTANTGERTYEQYF. The CDR3, as DNA: TGTGCCAGCAGCCCGACAGCGAACACCGGGGAGCGTACCTACGAGCAGTACTTC. Full variable domain (outside the CDR3, taken from reference TRBV11-1 and TRBJ2-7): EAEVAQSPRYKITEKSQAVAFWCDPISGHATLYWYRQILGQGPELLVQFQDESVVDDSQLPKDRFSAERLKGVDSTLKIQPAELGDSAMYLCASSPTANTGERTYEQYFGPGTRLTVT.

This clonotype was counted ten times or more. The chain couples TRBV2 to TRBJ2-7; 8 bases are a match to TRBD1. Looked up from germline, CDR1 is SNHLY and CDR2 is FYNNEI. V lost 5 bases to trimming and J lost 3 bases; unmatched junction nucleotides: 3. The CDR3 contains 13 residues. The CDR3 region is CASSLDRDYEQYF. Here the CDR3 DNA reads TGTGCCAGCAGTCTGGACAGGGACTACGAGCAGTACTTC. The full variable domain, rest sourced from reference TRBV2 and TRBJ2-7, is EPEVTQTPSHQVTQMGQEVILRCVPISNHLYFYWYRQILGQKVEFLVSFYNNEISEKSEIFDDQFSVERPDGSNFTLKIRSTKLEDSAMYFCASSLDRDYEQYFGPGTRLTVT.

The gene calls are TRBV20-1 and TRBJ2-7; tentatively, D is TRBD2 (5 bases). V was clipped by 2 bases and J by 0 bases, with 14 bases between them. Germline lookup yields CDR1 DFQATT and CDR2 SNEGSKA (reference sequence). The CDR3 has 15 amino acids. The CDR3 region has the DNA TGCAGTGCTAGAAATGGGGAGAGGCTCTCCTACGAGCAGTACGTC. The encoded protein is CSARNGERLSYEQYV.

Comments on this clonotype: A much bigger clone sits one base away, suggesting this may be a read error. The V call is TRBV3-1, the J call TRBJ2-7, with TRBD1 as a possible D gene (6 bases). Germline lookup yields CDR1 LGHDT and CDR2 YNNKEL (reference sequence). The CDR3 totals 15 residues. The CDR3 DNA sequence: TGTGCCAGCAGCCAGCAGGCAGGGGAGACCCACGAGCAGTGCTTC. Residues: CASSQQAGETHEQCF.

The V gene is TRBV6-1, the J gene TRBJ1-5, with 9 bases matching TRBD1. Germline V lookup: CDR1 MNHNS, CDR2 SASEGT. This CDR3 comprises 16 residues. V was pared by 2 bases and J by 7 bases, with 9 bases of the junction left unmatched. CDR3 protein: CASSETWDRAGQPQHF. The CDR3 coding sequence is TGTGCCAGCAGTGAAACCTGGGACAGGGCGGGGCAGCCCCAGCATTTT.

In its sample, this clonotype was seen many times. V is TRBV28 and J is TRBJ2-7, with D uncertain. V was trimmed by 5 bases and J by 7 bases, leaving 12 bases between them. The length of the CDR3 is 12 residues. Germline V CDR1 and CDR2: MDHEN, SYDVKM. The CDR3 sequence is CASSQEWREQYF. The CDR3 nucleotides are TGTGCCAGCAGTCAAGAGTGGAGAGAGCAGTACTTC. Supplemented by reference TRBV28 and TRBJ2-7, the full variable domain reads DVKVTQSSRYLVKRTGEKVFLECVQDMDHENMFWYRQDPGLGLRLIYFSYDVKMKEKGDIPEGYSVSREKKERFSLILESASTNQTSMYLCASSQEWREQYFGPGTRLTVT.

This clonotype appeared many times. The genes are TRBV28 and TRBJ1-3; no firm D call. Germline V gene sequence: CDR1 MDHEN, CDR2 SYDVKM. V was trimmed by 6 bases and J by 0 bases, leaving 12 bases between them. The CDR3 covers 15 residues. This CDR3 reads CASSLPISSGNTIYF. In DNA form, the CDR3 reads TGTGCCAGCAGCCTACCTATCAGCTCTGGAAACACCATATATTTT.

This chain joins TRBV6-2 or TRBV6-3 and TRBJ1-1; tentatively, D is TRBD1 (5 bases). V lost 2 bases and J 1 base, leaving 11 bases between the germline ends. This CDR3 spans 15 amino acids. Germline loops: CDR1 MNHEY, CDR2 SVGEGT. The CDR3 loop reads CASSYDVGGNTEAFF. In nucleotides, the CDR3 is TGTGCCAGCAGTTACGACGTGGGGGGGAACACTGAAGCTTTCTTT.

This clonotype was observed at least ten times. The gene calls are TRBV2 and TRBJ1-1; a weak D match, TRBD1 (5 bases). This CDR3 is 15 amino acids long. V was shortened by 3 bases and J by 0 bases, with 11 bases between the two germline ends. In germline, CDR1 is SNHLY, CDR2 FYNNEI. The CDR3 loop is CASSDTGRLNTEAFF. The CDR3 DNA is TGTGCCAGCAGTGATACGGGACGGCTGAACACTGAAGCTTTCTTT. Drawing the rest from reference TRBV2 and TRBJ1-1, the complete variable domain is EPEVTQTPSHQVTQMGQEVILRCVPISNHLYFYWYRQILGQKVEFLVSFYNNEISEKSEIFDDQFSVERPDGSNFTLKIRSTKLEDSAMYFCASSDTGRLNTEAFFGQGTRLTVV.

There are many counts of this clonotype. The chain is built from TRBV2 and TRBJ1-2; D possibly corresponds to TRBD1 (5 bases). There are 11 residues in the CDR3. Germline V CDR1 and CDR2: SNHLY, FYNNEI. Trimming removed 8 bases at V and 7 bases at J, with 11 bases between. The CDR3 nucleotides are TGTGCCAGCGGGGACGGGCCTGGCTACACCTTC. It specifies CASGDGPGYTF.